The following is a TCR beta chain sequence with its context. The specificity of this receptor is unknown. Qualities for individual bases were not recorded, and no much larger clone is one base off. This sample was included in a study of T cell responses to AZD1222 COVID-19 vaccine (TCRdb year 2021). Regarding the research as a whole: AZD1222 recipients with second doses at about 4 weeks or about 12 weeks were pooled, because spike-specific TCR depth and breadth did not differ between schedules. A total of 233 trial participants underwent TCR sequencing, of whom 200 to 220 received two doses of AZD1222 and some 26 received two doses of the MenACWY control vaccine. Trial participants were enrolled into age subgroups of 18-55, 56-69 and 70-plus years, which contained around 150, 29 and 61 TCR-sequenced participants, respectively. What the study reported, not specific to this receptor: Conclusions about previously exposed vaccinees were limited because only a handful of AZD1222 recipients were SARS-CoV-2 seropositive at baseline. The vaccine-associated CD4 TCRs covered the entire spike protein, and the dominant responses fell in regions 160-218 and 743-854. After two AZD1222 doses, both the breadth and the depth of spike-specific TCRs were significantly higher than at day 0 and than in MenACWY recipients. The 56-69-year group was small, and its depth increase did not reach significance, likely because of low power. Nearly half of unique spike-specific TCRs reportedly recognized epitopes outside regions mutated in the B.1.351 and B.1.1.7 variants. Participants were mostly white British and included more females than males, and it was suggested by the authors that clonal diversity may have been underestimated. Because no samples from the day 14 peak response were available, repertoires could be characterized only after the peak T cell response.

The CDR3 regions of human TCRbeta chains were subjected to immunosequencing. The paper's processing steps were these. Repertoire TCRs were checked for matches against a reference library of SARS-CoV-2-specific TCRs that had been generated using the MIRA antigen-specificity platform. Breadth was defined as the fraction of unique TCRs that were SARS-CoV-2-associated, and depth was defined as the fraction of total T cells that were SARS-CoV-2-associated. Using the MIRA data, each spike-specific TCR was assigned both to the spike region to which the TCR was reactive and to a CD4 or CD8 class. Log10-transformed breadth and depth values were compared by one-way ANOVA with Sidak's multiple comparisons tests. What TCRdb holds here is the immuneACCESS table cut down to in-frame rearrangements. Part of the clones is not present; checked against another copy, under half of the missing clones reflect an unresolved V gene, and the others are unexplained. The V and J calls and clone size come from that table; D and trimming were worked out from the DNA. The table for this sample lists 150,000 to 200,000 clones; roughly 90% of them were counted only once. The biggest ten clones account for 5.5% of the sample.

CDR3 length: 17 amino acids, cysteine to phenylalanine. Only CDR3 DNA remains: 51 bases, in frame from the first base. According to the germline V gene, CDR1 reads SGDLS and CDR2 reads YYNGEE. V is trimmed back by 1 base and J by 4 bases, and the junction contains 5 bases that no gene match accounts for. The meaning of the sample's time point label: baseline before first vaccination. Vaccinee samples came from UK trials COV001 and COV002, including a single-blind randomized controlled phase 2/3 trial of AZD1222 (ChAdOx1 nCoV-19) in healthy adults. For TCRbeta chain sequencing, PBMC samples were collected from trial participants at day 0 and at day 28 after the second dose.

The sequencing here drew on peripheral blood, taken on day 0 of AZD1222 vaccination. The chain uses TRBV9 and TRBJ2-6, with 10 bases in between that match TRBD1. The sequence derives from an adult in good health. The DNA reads TGTGCCAGCAGCGTATGGGACAGGGGAGCCGGGGCCAACGTCCTGACTTTC. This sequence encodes CASSVWDRGAGANVLTF.